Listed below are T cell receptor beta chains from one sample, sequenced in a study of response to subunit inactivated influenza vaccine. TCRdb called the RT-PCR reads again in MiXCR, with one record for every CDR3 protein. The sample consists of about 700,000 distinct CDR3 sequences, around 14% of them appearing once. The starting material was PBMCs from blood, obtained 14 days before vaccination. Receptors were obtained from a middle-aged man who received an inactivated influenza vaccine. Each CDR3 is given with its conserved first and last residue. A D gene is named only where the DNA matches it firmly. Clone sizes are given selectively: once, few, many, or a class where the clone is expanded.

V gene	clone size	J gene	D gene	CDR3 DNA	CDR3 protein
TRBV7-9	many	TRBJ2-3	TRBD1	TGTGCCAGCAGCAAATATCAGGGGGCGAGCACAGATACGCAGTATTTT	CASSKYQGASTDTQYF
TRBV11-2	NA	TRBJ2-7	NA	TGTGCCAGCAGCAGACCCGGGGGGCCCTACGAGCAGTACTTC	CASSRPGGPYEQYF
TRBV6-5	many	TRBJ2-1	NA	TGTGCCAGCGGACGTCGGGAGCAGTTCTTC	CASGRREQFF
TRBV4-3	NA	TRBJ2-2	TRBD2	TGCGCCAGCAGCCAAGGACTAGCGGGGGGGCCGACCGGGGAGCTGTTTTTT	CASSQGLAGGPTGELFF
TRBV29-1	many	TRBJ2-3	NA	TGCAGCATTAAGACGGCTAGCGGCACAGATACGCAGTATTTT	CSIKTASGTDTQYF
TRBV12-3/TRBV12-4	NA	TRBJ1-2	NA	TGTGCCAGCAGTTCCAGGGTAGGGTATGGCTACACCTTC	CASSSRVGYGYTF
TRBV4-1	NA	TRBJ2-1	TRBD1	TGCGCCAGCAGCCATAATCCGGGGACAGCCTACAATGAGCAGTTCTTC	CASSHNPGTAYNEQFF
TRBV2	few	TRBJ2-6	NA	TGTGCCAGCAGTGAAGGGGGCGGGGCACGTCTGACTTTC	CASSEGGGARLTF
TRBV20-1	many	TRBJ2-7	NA	TGCAGTGCTAGAAACCGACAGTACGAGCAGTACTTC	CSARNRQYEQYF
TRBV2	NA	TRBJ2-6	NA	TGTGCCAGCAGATACAGGGCTGGGGCCAACGTCCTGACTTTC	CASRYRAGANVLTF
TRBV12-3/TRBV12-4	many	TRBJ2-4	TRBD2	TGTGCCAGCAGCGCCTTCGGACTAGTCTCAGACATTCAGTACTTC	CASSAFGLVSDIQYF
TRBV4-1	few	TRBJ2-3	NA	TGCGCCACCACCCTGGGGGCGTCGTCCACAGATACGCAGTATTTT	CATTLGASSTDTQYF
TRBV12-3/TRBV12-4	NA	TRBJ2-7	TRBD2	TGTGCCAGCAGCCCTAGCGGGAAGGGAGAGCAGTACTTC	CASSPSGKGEQYF
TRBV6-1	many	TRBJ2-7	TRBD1	TGTGCCAGCAGGGCCGGGACAGCTTCCTCCTACGAGCAGTACTTC	CASRAGTASSYEQYF
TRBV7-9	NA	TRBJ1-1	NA	TGTGCCAGCAGCTTGGATAACACTGAAGCTTTCTTT	CASSLDNTEAFF
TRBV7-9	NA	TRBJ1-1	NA	TGTGCCAGCAGCCCGGGATTACGGACTGAAGCTTTCTTT	CASSPGLRTEAFF
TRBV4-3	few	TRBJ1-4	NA	TGCGCCAGCAGCCAAGATGGGATTAATGAAAAACTGTTTTTT	CASSQDGINEKLFF
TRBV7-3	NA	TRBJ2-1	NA	TGTGCCAGCAGCTTAGAGGGGACATCCCTCCGGGGGGAGCAGTTCTTC	CASSLEGTSLRGEQFF
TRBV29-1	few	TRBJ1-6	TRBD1	TGCAGCGTTGGGACAGGAGGATATAATTCACCCCTCCACTTT	CSVGTGGYNSPLHF
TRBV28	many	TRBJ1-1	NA	TGTGCCAGCAGAACGGCGACCGATGACACTGAAGCTTTCTTT	CASRTATDDTEAFF
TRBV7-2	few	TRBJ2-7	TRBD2	TGTGCCAGCAGCTTACTAGCGGGAGGTCACGAGCAGTACTTC	CASSLLAGGHEQYF
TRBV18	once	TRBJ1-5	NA	TGTGCCAGCTCTCGAGGACAAGTCAATCAGCCCCAGCATTTT	CASSRGQVNQPQHF
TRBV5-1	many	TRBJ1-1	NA	TGCGCCAGCAGCTTTGGAAGGGGGGGGATGAACACTGAAGCTTTCTTT	CASSFGRGGMNTEAFF
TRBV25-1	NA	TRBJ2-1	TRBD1	TGTGCCAGCAGTGCATCGACAGGGTGGAATGAGCAGTTCTTC	CASSASTGWNEQFF
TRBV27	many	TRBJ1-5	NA	TGTGCCAGCAGTTATTATAGCAATCAGCCCCAGCATTTT	CASSYYSNQPQHF
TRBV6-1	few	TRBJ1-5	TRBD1	TGTGCCAGCACCAAACACGCGGACAGGGGGCCTCAGCCCCAGCATTTT	CASTKHADRGPQPQHF
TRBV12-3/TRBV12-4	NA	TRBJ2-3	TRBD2	TGTGCCAGCACTCAAGCGGGGGGGCGTTCGACGCAGTATTTT	CASTQAGGRSTQYF
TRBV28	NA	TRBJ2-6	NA	TGTGCCAGCAGTTCCCAGTTTTATGGGGCCAACGTCCTGACTTTC	CASSSQFYGANVLTF
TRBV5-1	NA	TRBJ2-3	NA	TGCGCCAGCAGCTTGGAGGTGGGATATTCAGATACGCAGTATTTT	CASSLEVGYSDTQYF
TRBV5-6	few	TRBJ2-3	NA	TGTGCCAGCAGTTGGGGAGCGGGCAGCACAGATACGCAGTATTTT	CASSWGAGSTDTQYF
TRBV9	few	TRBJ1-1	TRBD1	TGTGCCAGCAGCGTAGGGTTGGGGACAGGGGGAACGAACACTGAAGCTTTCTTT	CASSVGLGTGGTNTEAFF
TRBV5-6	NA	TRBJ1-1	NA	TGTGCCAGCAGCCGTCGGGGTCGCGGACCTGAAGCTTTCTTT	CASSRRGRGPEAFF
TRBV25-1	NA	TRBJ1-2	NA	TGTGCCAGCAGTGATTCCCGGACCAGTGGCTACACCTTC	CASSDSRTSGYTF
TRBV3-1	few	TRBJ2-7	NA	TGTGCCAGCAGCCAAGGGATCCACGAGCAGTACTTC	CASSQGIHEQYF
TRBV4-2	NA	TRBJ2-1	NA	TGTGCCAGCAGCCAAGATGAGGGGGGAGAGGCTCACAATGAGCAGTTCTTC	CASSQDEGGEAHNEQFF
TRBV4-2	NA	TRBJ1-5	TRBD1	TGTGCCAGCAGCCCTCGTGGGGACAGGGCCCCTCAGCCCCAGCATTTT	CASSPRGDRAPQPQHF
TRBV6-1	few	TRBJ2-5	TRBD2	TGTGCCAGCAGTAAGATCGGGGGGGCGGAGACCCAGTACTTC	CASSKIGGAETQYF
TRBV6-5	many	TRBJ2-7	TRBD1	TGTGCCAGCAGTTACACCCGACAGGGTGGCGACGAGCAGTACTTC	CASSYTRQGGDEQYF
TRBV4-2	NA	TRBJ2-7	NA	TGTGCCAGCAGCCAAGGCTGGGGCCAAGCCTACGAGCAGTACTTC	CASSQGWGQAYEQYF
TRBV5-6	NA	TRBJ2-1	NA	TGTGCCAGCAGCTTGGACGGCAGACCCTACAATGAGCAGTTCTTC	CASSLDGRPYNEQFF
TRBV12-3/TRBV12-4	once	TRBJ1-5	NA	TGTGCCAGCAGTTTAAACGAAGCTCAGCCCCAGCATTTT	CASSLNEAQPQHF
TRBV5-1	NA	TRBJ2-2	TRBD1	TGCGCCAGCAGCTCGGACAGGGGGGTCGGGGAGCTGTTTTTT	CASSSDRGVGELFF
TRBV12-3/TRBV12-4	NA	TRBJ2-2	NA	TGTGCCAGCACCGTGGGCCGGGGGGCCACCGGGGAGCTGTTTTTT	CASTVGRGATGELFF
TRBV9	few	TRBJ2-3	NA	TGTGCCAGCAGCGTATTCCCGGGGCGGAACACAGATACGCAGTATTTT	CASSVFPGRNTDTQYF
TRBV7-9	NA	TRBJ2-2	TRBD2	TGTGCCAGCAGCCTGGGCGGGAGAGGCACCGGGGAGCTGCTTTTT	CASSLGGRGTGELLF
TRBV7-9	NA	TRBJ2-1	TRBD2	TGTGCCAGCACCGAGACTAGCGGGTACAATGAGCAGTTCTTC	CASTETSGYNEQFF
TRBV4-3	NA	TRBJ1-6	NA	TGCGCCAGCAGCCCGGAATTCCGCTCCTATAATTCACCCCTCCACTTT	CASSPEFRSYNSPLHF
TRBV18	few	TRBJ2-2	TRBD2	TGTGCCAGCTCACCAGGACTAGCGAGCACCGGGGAGCTGTTTTTT	CASSPGLASTGELFF